The sequence of this T cell receptor (beta chain) was determined in a study of T-cell reconstitution after alpha-beta-depleted transplantation in children (dated by TCRdb to 2016 to 2018). With regard to the full study: Using TCR repertoire profiling, the study followed T-cell immune reconstitution in a quantitative way in children after TCRalphabeta/CD19-depleted allogeneic hematopoietic cell transplantation. On the study overall, not on this receptor specifically: Over the following months the frequencies of hyperexpanded clones went down, and after one year T-cell counts and TCRbeta diversity were mostly credited to newly produced T cells. Apparently early alphabetaT-cell count recovery about two months after transplant reportedly relied on only several hundred rapidly expanded clones derived from non-depleted graft cells. In some patients, the high TCRbeta diversity seen at day 60 was put down to recipient T cells and intrathymic progenitors that had survived conditioning.

The library was prepared using PCR. Sequencing instrument: Illumina HiSeq 2500. To normalize quantification of the TCRbeta repertoire, the TCR libraries were built with molecular barcoding that relied on unique molecular identifiers. TCRdb handled the public reads itself, with Q25 trimming in fastp and clone calling in MiXCR, and kept productive beta chains. Each CDR3 protein appears once, grouped with its most common genes and DNA. Here the sample has around 450,000 distinct CDR3 sequences; over 40% occur a single time. The ten biggest clones cover about 30% of the sample. V lost 8 bases and J lost 3 bases, and the count of bases not matched to a germline gene is 8. From its cysteine to its phenylalanine, the CDR3 spans 14 amino acids. The CDR3 DNA has 42 bases and is translated from base 1. The germline V gene gives CDR1 as SGHRS and CDR2 as YFSETQ. Turning to this clonotype: The antigen it binds to is not known. No qualities accompany the bases; no much larger clone lies one base away.

In the paper's terms, the treatment or condition label means: allogeneic hematopoietic cell transplantation with graft depleted of TCRalphabeta T cells and CD19 B cells. The children who served as transplant recipients had been given grafts of TCRalphabeta/CD19-depleted allogeneic hematopoietic cells. The chain was built from TRBV5-1 and TRBJ2-3, and TRBD2 matches 8 of the central bases. The input for sequencing was PBMCs, taken before TCRalphabeta/CD19-depleted stem cell transplant. The sequence derives from a girl aged 2-10 years with aplastic anemia, due to receive a stem cell transplant. The bases read TGCGCCAGTTGCGGCGGGGGGCCAACAGATACGCAGTATTTT. Its protein product is CASCGGGPTDTQYF. With the rest looked up from the reference TRBV5-1 and TRBJ2-3 genes rather than sequenced, the full variable domain is KAGVTQTPRYLIKTRGQQVTLSCSPISGHRSVSWYQQTPGQGLQFLFEYFSETQRNKGNFPGRFSGRQFSNSRSEMNVSTLELGDSALYLCASCGGGPTDTQYFGPGTRLTVL.